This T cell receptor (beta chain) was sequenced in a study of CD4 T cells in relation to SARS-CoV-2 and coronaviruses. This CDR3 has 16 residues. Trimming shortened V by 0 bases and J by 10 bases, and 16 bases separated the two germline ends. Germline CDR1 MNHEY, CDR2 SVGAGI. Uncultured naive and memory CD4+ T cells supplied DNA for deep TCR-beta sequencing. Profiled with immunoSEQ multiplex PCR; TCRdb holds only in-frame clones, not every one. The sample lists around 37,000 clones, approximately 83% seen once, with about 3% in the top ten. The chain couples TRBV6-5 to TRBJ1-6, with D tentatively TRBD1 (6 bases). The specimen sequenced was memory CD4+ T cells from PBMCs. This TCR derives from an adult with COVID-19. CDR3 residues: CASSYSKGTLGSPLHF. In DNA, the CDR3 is TGTGCCAGCAGTTACTCGAAAGGGACACTAGGCTCACCCCTCCACTTT.